This T cell receptor (beta chain) was sequenced during a study of blood T cells in healthy people across ages. Findings and caveats of the study: Greater diversity and more naive CD4+ cells were seen in long-lived donors than in aged donors.

CDR3 length: 15 residues. Germline CDR1 is MNHEY and CDR2 is SVGAGI. The V end was cut by 8 bases, the J end by 2 bases, with 18 bases between. This clonotype was found a few times. Its antigen is currently unknown. Alongside a J-beta primer mix, a sample-barcoded 5' primer served in a second PCR lasting about 7 to 11 cycles. Template switching added a 12-random-nucleotide identifier to every cDNA molecule. A single record per CDR3 protein comes from TCRdb applying MiXCR to the 5' RACE reads. The table includes 540,000 or so distinct CDR3 sequences, 27% detected once. This clonotype originated in an older woman in good health. Sample: blood. J is TRBJ1-1 and V is TRBV6-5, with D perhaps matching TRBD1 (5 bases). The CDR3, as DNA: TGTGCCAGCTTACCCGAAACCCAGGGAAACACTGAAGCTTTCTTT. This encodes CASLPETQGNTEAFF.